These 18 T cell receptor beta chains share one sample of origin, sequenced in a study of lymphopenia after photon versus proton radiotherapy. The data were produced by immunoSEQ multiplex PCR, yet TCRdb's version contains in-frame clones alone and is incomplete. The sample lists more than 20,000 clones; roughly 87% were seen once. The starting material was peripheral blood, obtained from a patient treated with photon-based radiotherapy. The receptors shown here come from a woman in her fifties or sixties with pancreatic cancer.

V is TRBV29-1 and J is TRBJ2-1; 10 bases line up with TRBD2. V gave up 4 bases and J gave up 0 bases; unmatched junction bases: 6. Germline assignment: CDR1 SQVTM and CDR2 ANQGSEA. The CDR3 is 16 residues long. As DNA, the CDR3 is TGCAGCGTTGTTGGGAGCGGGAGGGGCTCCTACAATGAGCAGTTCTTC. Protein: CSVVGSGRGSYNEQFF.

The chain employs TRBV5-1 and TRBJ2-3; a possible D gene is TRBD2 (5 bases). V was shortened by 0 bases and J by 2 bases, with 16 bases between the two germline ends. This CDR3 region has 17 residues. Germline V CDR1 and CDR2: SGHRS, YFSETQ. The CDR3 sequence is CASSLAWRVQDTDTQYF. The CDR3 nucleotides read TGCGCCAGCAGCTTGGCTTGGCGGGTTCAGGACACAGATACGCAGTATTTT.

The chain is built from TRBV11-1 and TRBJ2-7, with D perhaps TRBD2 (6 bases). CDR3 size: 14 residues. Looked up from germline, CDR1 is SGHAT and CDR2 is FQDESV (reference sequence). V lost 1 base to trimming and J lost 2 bases, with 9 bases between them. CDR3 protein: CASSLEEGPYEQYF. DNA for the CDR3: TGTGCCAGCAGCTTAGAGGAGGGGCCCTACGAGCAGTACTTC.

This chain joins TRBV11-1 and TRBJ1-1; no firm D call. Trimming pared 3 bases from V and 1 base from J, leaving 6 bases between. The CDR3 totals 13 residues. Germline values: CDR1 SGHAT, CDR2 FQDESV (reference sequence). The DNA of the CDR3 is TGTGCCAGCAGCTTCCTGAAGAACACTGAAGCTTTCTTT. This encodes CASSFLKNTEAFF.

CDR3 sequence (DNA): TGTGCCAGCAGCCTAAACCGGGATACGCAGTATTTT. Protein product: CASSLNRDTQYF. The chain uses TRBV11-3 and TRBJ2-3; D gene unclear. Trimming pared 5 bases from V and 6 bases from J, leaving 9 bases between. There are 12 residues in the CDR3. Germline CDR1 SGHNT, CDR2 YENEEA. Complete variable domain (other parts from reference TRBV11-3 and TRBJ2-3): EAGVVQSPRYKIIEKKQPVAFWCNPISGHNTLYWYLQNLGQGPELLIRYENEEAVDDSQLPKDRFSAERLKGVDSTLKIQPAELGDSAVYLCASSLNRDTQYFGPGTRLTVL.

This clone was picked up a small number of times. V is TRBV10-2 and J is TRBJ1-5, with D possibly matching TRBD1 (5 bases). CDR3 length equals 14 residues. CDR1 and CDR2 from the germline V gene are WSHSY and SAAADI. Trimming stripped 3 bases from V and 1 base from J, with 7 bases between. The DNA for the CDR3 is TGCGCCAGCAGTGACCCAGGGAGCAATCAGCCCCAGCATTTT. Translated, it gives CASSDPGSNQPQHF.

This clone was found once. The chain employs TRBV7-8 and TRBJ1-5; the D gene is possibly TRBD1 (6 bases). V was cut by 0 bases and J by 9 bases, with 21 bases left in between. This CDR3 contains 17 residues. The germline CDR1 and CDR2 sequences are SGHVS and FQNEAQ. The CDR3 DNA follows: TGTGCCAGCAGCTTAGCTCCCGACAGGCCGTCGGGGTGGCCCCAGCATTTT. This encodes CASSLAPDRPSGWPQHF.

The chain carries TRBV4-3 and TRBJ2-2; TRBD1 matches at 7 bases. Germline loops: CDR1 LGHNA, CDR2 YSLEER. Trimming removed 0 bases from V and 4 bases from J; junction bases left unmatched: 2. The length of the CDR3 is 15 residues. The CDR3: CASSQEGGSTGELFF. The CDR3 DNA follows: TGCGCCAGCAGCCAAGAAGGGGGCAGCACCGGGGAGCTGTTTTTT.

The chain has TRBV7-9 and TRBJ2-2, with 10 bases identical to TRBD1. CDR3 length: 15 amino acids. The germline V gene encodes CDR1 SEHNR and CDR2 FQNEAQ (reference sequence). Trimming cost V 5 bases and J 7 bases; bases outside gene matches: 7. Here the CDR3 reads CASSVPGQGIGELFF. The CDR3 DNA is TGTGCCAGCAGCGTACCGGGACAGGGGATCGGGGAGCTGTTTTTT.

The J gene is TRBJ2-3, the V gene TRBV7-2, with 7 positions matching TRBD2. This CDR3 region has 13 residues. The V gene's germline CDR1 is SGHTA and CDR2 FQGNSA. The junction had 6 bases not matched to a gene; V was cut back by 9 bases and J by 3 bases. CDR3 sequence reads: CASSSGRTDTQYF. The DNA of the CDR3 is TGTGCCAGTTCTAGCGGCCGGACAGATACGCAGTATTTT.

J is TRBJ1-2 and V is TRBV7-9; TRBD1 agrees at 12 bases. J was trimmed by 4 bases and V by 1 base; bases with no gene match: 1. The CDR3 consists of 15 residues. CDR1 is SEHNR, CDR2 FQNEAQ, per germline (reference sequence). As DNA, the CDR3 is TGTGCCAGCAGCTTAGAGGGACAGGGGGCCTATGGCTACACCTTC. This codes for CASSLEGQGAYGYTF.

The chain combines TRBV2 with TRBJ2-3; D is undetermined. The CDR3 runs 12 residues. CDR1 is SNHLY and CDR2 is FYNNEI in the germline V gene. V lost 3 bases and J lost 4, with 5 bases in between. The CDR3 region is CASSDLADTQYF. The CDR3 coding sequence is TGTGCCAGCAGTGATTTGGCAGATACGCAGTATTTT.

The chain couples TRBV7-2 to TRBJ2-2; 7 bases agree with TRBD2. CDR1 and CDR2 from the germline V gene are SGHTA and FQGNSA. V shed 5 bases and J 4 bases; nucleotides not matched to a gene: 10. The CDR3 is 16 amino acids. DNA of the CDR3: TGTGCCAGCAGCCCGGGGAAAGCGGGAAGCACCGGGGAGCTGTTTTTT. Translation: CASSPGKAGSTGELFF.

The chain links TRBV27 to TRBJ1-4; no definite D call. CDR3 length: 14 amino acids. The germline V and J ends were trimmed by 5 bases and 7 bases, with 14 bases remaining between them. CDR1 and CDR2 from the germline V gene are MNHEY and SMNVEV (reference sequence). The CDR3 DNA sequence: TGTGCCAGCAGTGGAAGAAGAGGTCGTGAAAAACTGTTTTTT. Its translation: CASSGRRGREKLFF.

The chain is built from TRBV7-2 and TRBJ2-7; possible D gene TRBD1, 5 bases. The CDR3 runs 14 residues. Germline lookup yields CDR1 SGHTA and CDR2 FQGNSA. Trimming pared 5 bases from V and 1 base from J, leaving 12 bases between. The CDR3 DNA is TGTGCCAGCAGCATAAGACAGACGTCCTACGAGCAGTACTTC. This sequence encodes CASSIRQTSYEQYF.

The rearrangement joins TRBV9 to TRBJ2-1, with no clear D. This CDR3 has 14 residues. The germline V and J ends were trimmed by 0 bases and 5 bases, with 9 bases remaining between them. Germline CDR1 is SGDLS and CDR2 is YYNGEE. For the CDR3, the DNA is TGTGCCAGCAGCGTAGGTAATCCAAACAATGAGCAGTTCTTC. Amino acid sequence: CASSVGNPNNEQFF.

V is TRBV5-1 and J is TRBJ2-7, with no clear D. Trimming removed 7 bases from V and 3 bases from J, with 14 bases in between. The CDR3 contains 13 residues. From germline, CDR1 is SGHRS and CDR2 YFSETQ. In nucleotides, the CDR3 is TGCGCCAGCCGCCCGGACGGAGTCTACGAGCAGTACTTC. Its protein product is CASRPDGVYEQYF.

The rearrangement joins TRBV6-6 to TRBJ2-7; TRBD1 agrees at 10 bases. Germline V gene data show CDR1 as MNHNY and CDR2 as SVGAGI (reference sequence). CDR3 size: 14 residues. V dropped 5 bases and J dropped 2; count of bases not matched to a gene: 3. The CDR3 region is CASSTTGGAYEQYF. CDR3 coding DNA: TGTGCCAGCAGTACGACAGGGGGCGCCTACGAGCAGTACTTC.